This is a list of T cell receptor beta chains from one sample in a study of T cells after yellow fever vaccination. A single record per CDR3 protein comes from TCRdb applying MiXCR to the 5' RACE reads. Among 200,000 to 250,000 distinct CDR3 sequences listed, less than 8.5% were seen once. Material: CD4+ T cells sorted from PBMCs, obtained 15 days after the yellow fever booster vaccination. The receptor source for this set is a man aged 25 to 45 who received the YFV17D yellow fever vaccine. The CDR3 runs from the conserved cysteine through the conserved F or W. D genes are given only for firm matches. Only part of the rows carry a size: once, few, many, or a class if the clone is expanded.

V gene	clone size	D gene	J gene	CDR3 DNA	CDR3 protein
TRBV12-3/TRBV12-4	many	-	TRBJ2-7	TGTGCCAGCAGACTAGGGCTGGGCTACAGCGAGCAGTACTTC	CASRLGLGYSEQYF
TRBV29-1	-	TRBD1	TRBJ1-5	TGCAGCGTTGCAGGGGGTAGGGATCAGCCCCAGCATTTT	CSVAGGRDQPQHF
TRBV7-2	few	-	TRBJ2-2	TGTGCCAGCAGCGCCTTAGTGGCGCGCACCGGGGAGCTGTTTTTT	CASSALVARTGELFF
TRBV24-1	few	-	TRBJ2-3	TGTGCCACCGCCCGTGTTGATACAGATACGCAGTATTTT	CATARVDTDTQYF
TRBV7-2	many	-	TRBJ2-3	TGTGCCAGCAGCTTAGGGGCCGGAGATACGCAGTATTTT	CASSLGAGDTQYF
TRBV7-9	-	TRBD2	TRBJ2-1	TGTGCCAGCAGCTCATCCGGGACTAGGACTCTGGTGAATGAGCAGTTCTTC	CASSSSGTRTLVNEQFF
TRBV10-1	many	TRBD2	TRBJ2-1	TGCGCCAGCAGTGAACAGCGGGGTCACAATGAGCAGTTCTTC	CASSEQRGHNEQFF
TRBV4-2	-	TRBD1	TRBJ2-2	TGTGCCATCAGCCCAGGGGGCATCTGGGAGCTGTTTTTT	CAISPGGIWELFF
TRBV5-1	many	TRBD1	TRBJ2-2	TGCGCCAGCAGCTCTCTGACAGGGGGCACCGGGGAGCTGTTTTTT	CASSSLTGGTGELFF
TRBV4-2	many	-	TRBJ2-5	TGTGCCAGCAGCCGAGTCGACTCGGCGGAGACCCAGTACTTC	CASSRVDSAETQYF
TRBV27	-	-	TRBJ1-6	TGTGCCAGCAGTTTAGTGGGGTATAATTCACCCCTCCACTTT	CASSLVGYNSPLHF
TRBV6-2/TRBV6-3	few	-	TRBJ1-2	TGTGCCAGCAGCCAAAGTAGGAGGTCCTATGGCTACACCTTC	CASSQSRRSYGYTF
TRBV20-1	many	-	TRBJ2-3	TGCAGTGCTAGACCAGGGTTGAGCACAGATACGCAGTATTTT	CSARPGLSTDTQYF
TRBV20-1	few	TRBD2	TRBJ2-1	TGCAGTGCTAGGGTCCTAACTAGCGGGACTCCTCATGAGCAGTTCTTC	CSARVLTSGTPHEQFF
TRBV20-1	many	TRBD1	TRBJ1-4	TGCAGTGCTAGGGGGACAGGGAATGAAAAACTGTTTTTT	CSARGTGNEKLFF
TRBV3-1	many	-	TRBJ1-1	TGTGCCAGCAGCCAGGGTACCGAAGCTTTCTTT	CASSQGTEAFF
TRBV7-2	few	TRBD2	TRBJ2-1	TGTGCCAGCAGCTCCTTGACAACGGGACTAGCGGCCAATGAGCAGTTCTTC	CASSSLTTGLAANEQFF
TRBV7-9	-	-	TRBJ2-7	TGTGCCAGCACCTTAGGTCTTACCTCGGCGGGGACCGAGCAGTACTTC	CASTLGLTSAGTEQYF
TRBV3-1	many	-	TRBJ1-1	TGTGCCAGCGGGCGGCAGGGTCTCCCGAACACTGAAGCTTTCTTT	CASGRQGLPNTEAFF
TRBV29-1	many	-	TRBJ2-3	TGCAGCGTTGGCCTCATCCGCTCACTGGCTGCGCAGTATTTT	CSVGLIRSLAAQYF
TRBV4-3	few	TRBD2	TRBJ2-7	TGCGCCAGCAGCCAAGATAGACTAGCGAATTACGAGCAGTACTTC	CASSQDRLANYEQYF
TRBV7-2	many	TRBD2	TRBJ2-1	TGTGCCAGCAGCTTATTCTTGAGCGGGAGCGAGCAGTTCTTC	CASSLFLSGSEQFF
TRBV20-1	-	TRBD1	TRBJ1-5	TGCAGTGCCGGGCGGGGGACAGGAAACAATCAGCCCCAGCATTTT	CSAGRGTGNNQPQHF
TRBV7-9	many	TRBD1	TRBJ1-1	TGTGCCAGCAGCGTTACGGGGGACAGGGTGAAGGCTTTCTTT	CASSVTGDRVKAFF
TRBV6-2/TRBV6-3	-	TRBD2	TRBJ2-1	TGTGCCAGCACTGGCGGGAGTAGAAGGAATGAGCAGTTCTTC	CASTGGSRRNEQFF
TRBV7-2	many	TRBD2	TRBJ2-7	TGTGCCAGCGCCGATCGGACTAGCGGGAGTTTGAGGCAGTACTTC	CASADRTSGSLRQYF
TRBV5-1	few	TRBD1	TRBJ2-7	TGCGCCAGCAGCGGAGGGACAGGGGGGTCCTACGAGCAGTACTTC	CASSGGTGGSYEQYF
TRBV2	many	-	TRBJ1-1	TGTGCCAGCAGCCCTGTGGAAGTTGAAGCTTTCTTT	CASSPVEVEAFF
TRBV21-1	-	-	TRBJ2-1	TGTGCCAGCAGCAAGGGACAGGTACGTGATGAGCAGTTCTTC	CASSKGQVRDEQFF
TRBV7-6	few	-	TRBJ2-3	TGTGCCAGCAGCCCCCGGGGTAGATGGGCGGATACGCAGTATTTT	CASSPRGRWADTQYF
TRBV10-3	-	-	TRBJ2-7	TGTGCCTCGTCCGGTAGGGGATGGGGCGAGCAGTACTTC	CASSGRGWGEQYF
TRBV18	-	-	TRBJ2-4	TGTGCCAGCTCACCCGAGGGGATCCGAAAAAACATTCAGTACTTC	CASSPEGIRKNIQYF
TRBV20-1	few	TRBD1	TRBJ2-4	TGCAGTGCTAGAGTAACAGGGGGCAGGGTAGCCAAAAACATTCAGTACTTC	CSARVTGGRVAKNIQYF
TRBV18	few	-	TRBJ1-1	TGTGCCAGCTCACCTTACAGGGAGCTGAACACTGAAGCTTTCTTT	CASSPYRELNTEAFF
TRBV5-4	-	TRBD2	TRBJ2-1	TGTGCCAGCAGCTTGGTTAGCGGGAGTTTCAATGAGCAGTTCTTC	CASSLVSGSFNEQFF
TRBV7-2	few	-	TRBJ1-2	TGTGCCAGCAGCCAGAGGGGGGGCCGGGACTACACCTTC	CASSQRGGRDYTF
TRBV4-1	many	-	TRBJ2-1	TGCGCCAGCAGCCAAGGCCAGAGAGAGAGCTCCTACAATGAGCAGTTCTTC	CASSQGQRESSYNEQFF
TRBV29-1	many	-	TRBJ2-3	TGCAGCGTTGTCAAACGACTCACAGATACGCAGTATTTT	CSVVKRLTDTQYF
TRBV24-1	few	-	TRBJ2-5	TGTGCCAAACTTCAAGAGACCCAGTACTTC	CAKLQETQYF
TRBV7-2	-	-	TRBJ2-7	TGTGCCAGCAGTTCCTACCCCCGTACTACCTACGAGCAGTACTTC	CASSSYPRTTYEQYF
TRBV5-1	many	TRBD1	TRBJ2-1	TGCGCCAGCAGCCCCCCGGGACAGGTGGATCCTGAGCAGTTCTTC	CASSPPGQVDPEQFF